The clone carrying this TCR beta chain was observed at least ten times. Its antigen remains unknown. This record belongs to a study of identical twins. Healthy Caucasians provided all donations. Study-level findings and limits: Conclusions came from cross-sectional statistical analysis, not from following the same donors. Researchers reported weaker excess twin sharing in beta out-of-frame sequences. Models underestimated out-of-frame TCR alpha sharing in monozygotic twins.

TCRdb re-analysed the 5' RACE reads in MiXCR, keeping a single row per CDR3 protein. This sample has some 500,000 distinct CDR3 sequences, with around a tenth found just once. Trimming left V 10 bases short and J 0 bases short, with 16 bases between. The CDR3 runs to 16 residues. The germline gives CDR1 ENHRY, CDR2 SYGVKD. The same sample was also used in a study of yellow fever vaccine responses in identical twins.

Sequencing was done on a sample of PBMCs. This clonotype was obtained from a woman younger than 35 in good health. The chain links TRBV10-3 to TRBJ1-6; a possible D gene is TRBD1 (5 bases). The CDR3: CATGADSSSYNSPLHF. Written as DNA, the CDR3 is TGTGCCACGGGTGCTGACAGTTCCTCCTATAATTCACCCCTCCACTTT.